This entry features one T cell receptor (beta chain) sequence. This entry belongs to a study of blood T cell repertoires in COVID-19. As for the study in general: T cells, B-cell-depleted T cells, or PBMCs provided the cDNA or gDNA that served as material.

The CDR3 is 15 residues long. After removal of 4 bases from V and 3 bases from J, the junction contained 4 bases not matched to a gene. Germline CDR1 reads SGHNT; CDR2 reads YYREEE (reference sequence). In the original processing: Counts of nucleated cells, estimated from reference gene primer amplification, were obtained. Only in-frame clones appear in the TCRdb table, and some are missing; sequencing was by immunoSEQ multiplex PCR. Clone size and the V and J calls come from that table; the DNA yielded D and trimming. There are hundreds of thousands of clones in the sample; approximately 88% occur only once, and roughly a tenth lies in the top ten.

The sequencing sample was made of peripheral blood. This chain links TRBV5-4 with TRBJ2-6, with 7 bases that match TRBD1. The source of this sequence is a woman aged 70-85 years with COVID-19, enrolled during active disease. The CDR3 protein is CASSPTGRGANVLTF. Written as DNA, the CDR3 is TGTGCCAGCAGCCCGACAGGGCGTGGGGCCAACGTCCTGACTTTC.